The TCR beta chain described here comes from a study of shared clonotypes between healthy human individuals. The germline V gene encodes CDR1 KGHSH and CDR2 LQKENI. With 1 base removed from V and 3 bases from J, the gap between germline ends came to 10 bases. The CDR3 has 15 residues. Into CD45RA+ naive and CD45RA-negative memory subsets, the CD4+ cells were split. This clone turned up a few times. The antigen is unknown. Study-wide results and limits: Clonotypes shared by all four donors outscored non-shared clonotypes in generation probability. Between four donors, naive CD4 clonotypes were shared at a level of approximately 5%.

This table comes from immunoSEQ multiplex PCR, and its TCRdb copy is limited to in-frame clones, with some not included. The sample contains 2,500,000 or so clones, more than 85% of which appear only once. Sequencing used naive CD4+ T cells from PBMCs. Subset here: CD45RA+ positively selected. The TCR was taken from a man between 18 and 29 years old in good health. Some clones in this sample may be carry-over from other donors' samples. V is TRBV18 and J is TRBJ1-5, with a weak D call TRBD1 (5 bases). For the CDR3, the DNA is TGTGCCAGCTCACCACAGGGGTCTAACAATCAGCCCCAGCATTTT. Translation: CASSPQGSNNQPQHF.